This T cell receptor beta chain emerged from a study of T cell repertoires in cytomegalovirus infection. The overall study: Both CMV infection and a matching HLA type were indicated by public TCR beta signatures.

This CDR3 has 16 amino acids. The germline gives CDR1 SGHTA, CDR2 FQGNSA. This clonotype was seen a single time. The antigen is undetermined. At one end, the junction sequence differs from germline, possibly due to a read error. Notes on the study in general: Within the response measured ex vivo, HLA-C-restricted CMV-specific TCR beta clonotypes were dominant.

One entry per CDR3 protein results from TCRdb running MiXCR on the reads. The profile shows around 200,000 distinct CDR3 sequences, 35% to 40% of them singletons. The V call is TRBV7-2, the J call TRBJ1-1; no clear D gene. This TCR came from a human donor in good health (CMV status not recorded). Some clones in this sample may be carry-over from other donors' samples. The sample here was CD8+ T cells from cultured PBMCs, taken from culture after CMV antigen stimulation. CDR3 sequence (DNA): TGTGCAAGCAGCTTAGATTCTGGTGGCTCGAACACTGAACCTTTCTTT. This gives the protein CASSLDSGGSNTEPFF.